This T cell receptor beta chain was identified in a study of T cell repertoires in aging, cancer and after chemotherapy (dated by TCRdb to 2018 to 2020). With respect to the entire study: Six donor age groups were covered, ranging from 30 or younger up to 70 or older, and each group contained at least three individuals. A cohort of under 250 cancer patients (approximately 91 with hematological and around 120 with solid cancers) was assembled, and 95 to 100 healthy donors were included as a reference group. Control TCR repertoires from healthy donors were recorded across several months to years, and re-sampling revealed clear clonal overlap. In total, the full dataset held 10 million or so TCR reads. Peripheral blood TCR beta repertoires from healthy donors and cancer patients were profiled to examine immunoaging and T cell reconstitution after chemotherapy.

TCR beta rearrangements were amplified from genomic DNA isolated from peripheral blood, not from sorted cells or RNA. General study outcomes and caveats: In both cancer cohorts, median generation probability rose over the chemotherapy interval, which suggests that the repertoire was reconstituted through rebound thymic output. In healthy donors, the decline in TCR diversity with age was mainly explained by loss of richness, whereas in cancer patients loss of evenness was also found to contribute. Untreated patients with hematological or solid cancers showed significantly lower blood TCR diversity and higher clonality than age-matched healthy donors. It was noted by the authors that conclusions about immunological memory after chemotherapy cannot be drawn from the repertoire data.

Multiplex touch-down PCR with a mixed TRB-A/B primer pool was used to amplify rearranged TRB sequences covering the V, D and J segments. Illumina adapters and sample indices were attached to the amplicons in two consecutive PCR reactions using Phusion HS II polymerase. Amplicons were gel-purified using the NucleoSpin Gel and PCR Clean-up kit and were subsequently checked with Qubit and an Agilent 2100 Bioanalyzer. Sequencing of libraries was carried out on an Illumina MiSeq in 600-cycle, single-indexed, paired-end runs. Per the authors' processing: TRB sequences were processed with MiXCR versions 2.12 and 3.0.5. Each unique CDR3 nucleotide sequence counted as one clone, and only productive sequences with at least two reads were retained. Repertoire metrics included Shannon diversity, evenness, clonality (one minus evenness), and alpha-parameterized diversity profiles from alpha 0 to 5. The IGoR algorithm was used to calculate generation probabilities for clones in the paired samples taken before and after chemotherapy. In TCRdb, the public reads were trimmed at Q25 with fastp and aligned with MiXCR, with productive beta chains retained. Each CDR3 protein appears once, grouped with its most common genes and DNA. None of the V and J calls come from the authors' own analysis; TCRdb made them. This sample holds approximately 11,000 distinct CDR3 sequences; roughly 32% were observed only once. 3.2% of the sample is taken by the ten largest.

The CDR3 numbers 15 residues from cysteine through phenylalanine. Only the CDR3 DNA is retained, 45 bases long and in frame from the first base. Here V drops 3 bases and J drops 1 base, and the junction holds 2 bases not matched to any gene. The CDR1 and CDR2 encoded by the germline V gene (reference sequence) are PRHDT and FYEKMQ. As to this clonotype: Its cognate antigen has yet to be identified. No quality values exist for individual bases; no much larger clone is one base distant.

The sequence was obtained from a human donor in good health. The sequencing input was blood. This sequence uses TRBV13 and TRBJ2-7, and TRBD2 matches 11 of the central bases. The CDR3 here reads CASSFTSGGSYEQYF. The DNA sequence is given as TGTGCCAGCAGCTTTACTAGCGGGGGTTCCTACGAGCAGTACTTC.